This TCR beta chain was observed in a study of human T cells and chemical hapten exposure (dated by TCRdb to the early 2020s). Notes on the research overall: For sensitization, 2% DPC in acetone was applied to a roughly 2 cm by roughly 2 cm area of upper inner arm skin. Throughout the study period of about 23 weeks, patients also received therapeutic DPC doses to the scalp every week. Patch testing was done on the upper back using Finn chambers containing 0.01% DPC, and results were scored after 6 days according to International Contact Dermatitis Research Group standards. The mostly female patient cohort included alopecia areata with under or over 50% scalp involvement, alopecia totalis and alopecia universalis. Libraries were combined into a pool for sequencing, and differences in TCR yield between samples came mainly from small differences in library volumes within the pool. The study tracked peripheral blood TCR repertoire changes in vivo during primary and secondary sensitization to the hapten diphenylcyclopropenone (DPC) in alopecia patients. Blood samples were taken from patients before sensitization (week 0) and then at 2, 6 and about 24 weeks after DPC sensitization. For TCR sequencing, blood came from some 31 alopecia patients at anywhere from one to four time points (pre-sensitization, 2, 6 and 24 weeks). On the study overall, not on this receptor specifically: DPC sensitization did not change how many TCRs were above 1 in 1000 frequency, and no evidence was found of alterations in global repertoire structure. Because all patients had alopecia, a presumed autoimmune disease, the immune response of the patients might differ from that of healthy individuals. Patch test score correlated positively with the number of PT1 expanded TCRs, reaching significance at thresholds 8, 16 and 32 but not at 4. After repeated subsampling, changes were observed in the strength of the expansion versus patch-test correlation and in the threshold at which the correlation became significant. Significantly more large CDR3 similarity clusters were formed by expanded TCRs than by pre-sensitization or healthy control sets, consistent with antigen-driven responses.

The receptor library was made with RACE. Sequencing was carried out with a NextSeq 500. Library preparation attached unique molecular identifiers to individual cDNA molecules for quantitative, reproducible TCR counting. Each blood RNA sample was used to sequence both TCR alpha and TCR beta chains. In the paper's pipeline: A median of about 89,000 TCRs per sample was observed, with a range of 23,224 to 690,600. The Decombinator software suite was used to annotate V, J and CDR3 in the TCR reads. For the PS versus PT1 abundance plots, all samples were subsampled to the same number of TCRs (28,000). TCRs were defined as expanded if absent before sensitization and observed at least eight times at the 2-week time point. TCRdb redid the processing of the public reads, applying fastp at Q25 and MiXCR, and retained in-frame beta chains. CDR3 protein duplicates are merged, each entry listing the most common genes and DNA. TCRdb's processing, not the authors', yielded these V and J calls. The sample contains 40,000 to 60,000 distinct CDR3 sequences, about a tenth of them found a single time. 4.5% of the sample is taken by the ten largest.

The time point label for this specimen denotes: patch test 1, 2 weeks after DPC sensitization. According to the study, the label for this sample's treatment or condition signals: therapeutic diphenylcyclopropenone sensitization with weekly scalp DPC. At each patch-test visit, blood was drawn before the patch test was applied. To be eligible, patients had to be aged 18 to 70, diagnosed with alopecia and judged suitable for DPC therapy, while pregnant patients were excluded. Total RNA was extracted from unfractionated whole blood that had been collected in Tempus Blood RNA tubes. This clonotype was recorded many times. This receptor's antigen is unknown. Within one base of it there is no much larger clone, and no base qualities were kept. V lost 4 bases and J lost 4 bases, and the count of bases not matched to a germline gene is 4. The CDR3 numbers 14 residues from cysteine through phenylalanine. Only CDR3 DNA remains: 42 bases, in frame from the first base. CDR1 and CDR2, per the germline V gene (reference sequence), are DFQATT and SNEGSKA.

This chain is built from TRBV20-1 and TRBJ2-7, with 13 middle bases fitting TRBD2. The sequencing here drew on whole blood, taken in connection with sensitization to the hapten diphenylcyclopropenone (DPC). This receptor was obtained from a woman between 50 and 59 years old with alopecia areata. Some clones in this sample may be carry-over from other donors' samples. Read as DNA, the sequence is TGCAGTGCTAATTCACTAGCGGGAGGGTACGAGCAGTACTTC. The translation is CSANSLAGGYEQYF.